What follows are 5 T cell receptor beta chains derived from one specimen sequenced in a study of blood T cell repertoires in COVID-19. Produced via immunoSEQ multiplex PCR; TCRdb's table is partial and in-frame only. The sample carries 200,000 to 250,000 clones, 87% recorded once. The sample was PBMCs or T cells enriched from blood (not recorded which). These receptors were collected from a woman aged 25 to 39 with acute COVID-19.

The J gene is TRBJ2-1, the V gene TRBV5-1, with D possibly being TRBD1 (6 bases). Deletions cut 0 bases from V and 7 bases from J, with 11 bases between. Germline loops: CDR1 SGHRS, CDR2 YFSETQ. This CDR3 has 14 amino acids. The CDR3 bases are TGCGCCAGCAGCTTGGTTCCAGGGGTAAATGAGCAGTTCTTC. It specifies CASSLVPGVNEQFF.

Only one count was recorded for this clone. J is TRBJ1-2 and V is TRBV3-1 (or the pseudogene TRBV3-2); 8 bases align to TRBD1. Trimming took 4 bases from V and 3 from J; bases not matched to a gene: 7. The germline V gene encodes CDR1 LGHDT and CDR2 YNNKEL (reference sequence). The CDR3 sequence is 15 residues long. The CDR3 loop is CASSPGQGGDYGYTF. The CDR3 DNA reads TGTGCCAGCAGCCCCGGACAGGGAGGGGACTATGGCTACACCTTC.

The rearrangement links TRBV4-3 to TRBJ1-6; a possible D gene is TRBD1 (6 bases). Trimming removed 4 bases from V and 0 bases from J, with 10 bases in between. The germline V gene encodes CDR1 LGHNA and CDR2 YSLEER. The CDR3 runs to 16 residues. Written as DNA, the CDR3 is TGCGCCAGCAGCCCAACAGGGAGCTCCTATAATTCACCCCTCCACTTT. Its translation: CASSPTGSSYNSPLHF.

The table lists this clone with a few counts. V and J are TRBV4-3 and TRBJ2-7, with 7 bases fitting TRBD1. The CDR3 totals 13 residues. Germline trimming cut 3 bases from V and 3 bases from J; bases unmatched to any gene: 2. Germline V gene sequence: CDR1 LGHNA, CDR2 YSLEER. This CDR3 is CASSQYRGYEQYF. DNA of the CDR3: TGCGCCAGCAGCCAGTACAGGGGCTACGAGCAGTACTTC.

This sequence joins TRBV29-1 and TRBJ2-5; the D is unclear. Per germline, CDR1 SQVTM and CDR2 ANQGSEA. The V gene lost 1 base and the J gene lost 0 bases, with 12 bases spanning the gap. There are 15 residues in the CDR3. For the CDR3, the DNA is TGCAGCGTTGAAGGGTTTACAGTTGACCAAGAGACCCAGTACTTC. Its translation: CSVEGFTVDQETQYF.